The entry below gives a single TCR beta chain sequence along with its context. Antigen unknown. This sample stems from a study of cytomegalovirus exposure and HLA in healthy donors. The study, taken as a whole, reports: According to the study, roughly 160 TCR beta chains were cytomegalovirus-associated. The majority of TCR sequences were rare, yet some public TCRs appeared in many donors.

This CDR3 region has 15 residues. Looked up from germline, CDR1 is SGDLS and CDR2 is YYNGEE. V lost 4 bases and J lost 0; bases outside the gene matches: 4. The repertoire was sequenced with immunoSEQ multiplex PCR; TCRdb's copy has only in-frame clones and lacks some. The sample has 300,000 to 350,000 clones, roughly 90% seen once. The sample comprised PBMCs. The TCR originated in a man aged 30-40 years in good health and CMV-seronegative. The rearrangement joins TRBV9 to TRBJ2-3; 8 positions match TRBD1. CDR3 protein: CASSFTGGSTDTQYF. The CDR3 DNA is TGTGCCAGCAGCTTTACAGGGGGGAGCACAGATACGCAGTATTTT.